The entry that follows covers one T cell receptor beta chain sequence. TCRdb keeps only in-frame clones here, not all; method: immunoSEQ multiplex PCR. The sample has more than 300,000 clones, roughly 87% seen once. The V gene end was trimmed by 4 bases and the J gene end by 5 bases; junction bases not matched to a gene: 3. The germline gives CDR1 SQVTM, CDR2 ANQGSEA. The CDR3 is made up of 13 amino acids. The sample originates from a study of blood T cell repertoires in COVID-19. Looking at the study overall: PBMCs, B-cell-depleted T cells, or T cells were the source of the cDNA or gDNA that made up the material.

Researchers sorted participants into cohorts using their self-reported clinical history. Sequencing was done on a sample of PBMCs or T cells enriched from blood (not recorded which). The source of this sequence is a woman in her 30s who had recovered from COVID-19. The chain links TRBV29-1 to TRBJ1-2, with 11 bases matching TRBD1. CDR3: CSVVGTGGYGYTF. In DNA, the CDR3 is TGCAGCGTTGTAGGGACAGGGGGGTATGGCTACACCTTC. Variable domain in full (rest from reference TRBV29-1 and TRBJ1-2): SAVISQKPSRDICQRGTSLTIQCQVDSQVTMMFWYRQQPGQSLTLIATANQGSEATYESGFVIDKFPISRPNLTFSTLTVSNMSPEDSSIYLCSVVGTGGYGYTFGSGTRLTVV.